The 11 T cell receptor beta chains in this list originate from one sample, sequenced in a study of blood T cells in healthy people across ages. A second about 7 to 12 cycle PCR used barcoded and J-beta primers. TCRdb re-called the 5' RACE reads through MiXCR, storing one row per CDR3 protein. The repertoire has about a million distinct CDR3 sequences, around 54% of them found once; the top ten carry over 20%. The specimen sequenced was blood. The receptors were gathered from a woman aged 55 to 70 in good health.

The chain has TRBV7-9 and TRBJ1-6; 9 nucleotides agree with TRBD1. J lost 8 bases, V lost 2 bases, and 4 bases had no gene match. The CDR3 is made up of 15 amino acids. Germline V lookup: CDR1 SEHNR, CDR2 FQNEAQ (reference sequence). CDR3 residues: CASSLTDRGDSPLHF. The CDR3 DNA sequence: TGTGCCAGCAGCTTAACCGACAGGGGGGATTCACCCCTCCACTTT.

V gene TRBV5-4 combines with J gene TRBJ2-2, with D perhaps given as TRBD1 or TRBD2 (6 bases each). Germline values: CDR1 SGHNT, CDR2 YYREEE (reference sequence). Between the trimmed V and J ends, which lost 4 bases and 6 bases, there was a span of 22 bases. The CDR3 loop spans 17 amino acids. CDR3 residues: CASSPRKGGLYSGELFF. CDR3 coding DNA: TGTGCCAGCAGCCCACGAAAGGGGGGCCTTTACTCCGGGGAGCTGTTTTTT.

The genes are TRBV6-5 and TRBJ2-7; 10 nucleotides agree with TRBD1. V dropped 6 bases and J dropped 5; count of bases not matched to a gene: 10. Germline CDR1 MNHEY, CDR2 SVGAGI. CDR3 length: 15 amino acids. The CDR3 sequence is CASSLTGTGAHEQYF. The DNA of the CDR3 is TGTGCCAGCAGCCTCACCGGGACAGGGGCCCACGAGCAGTACTTC.

A remark on this clonotype: An end of the junction differs from the germline gene, which may be a read error. The chain is built from TRBV28 and TRBJ1-5, with D unresolved. Germline CDR1 reads MDHEN; CDR2 reads SYDVKM. There are 15 residues in the CDR3. The CDR3, as DNA: TGTGCCTCGATAAACGGGCTGGGAAGCAAGCAGCCCCAGCATTTT. This sequence encodes CASINGLGSKQPQHF.

The gene calls are TRBV6-2 or TRBV6-3 and TRBJ2-5; tentatively, D is TRBD2 (5 bases). CDR1 MNHEY and CDR2 SVGEGT come from the germline V gene. The V end was cut by 5 bases, the J end by 5 bases, with 15 bases between. This CDR3 comprises 14 residues. CDR3 coding DNA: TGTGCCAGCAGTCCTCCGAGGGATGCGGAGACCCAGTACTTC. It encodes CASSPPRDAETQYF.

V usage is TRBV4-1 and J usage is TRBJ1-2; D gene unclear. The germline V and J ends were trimmed by 0 bases and 3 bases, with 8 bases remaining between them. The CDR3 runs 14 residues. Germline V CDR1 and CDR2: MGHRA, YSYEKL. This CDR3 is CASSQDLWDYGYTF. CDR3 DNA: TGCGCCAGCAGCCAAGATCTCTGGGACTATGGCTACACCTTC.

The chain recombines TRBV24-1 with TRBJ2-7; weak D call: TRBD2 (5 bases). V gave up 5 bases and J gave up 6 bases, with 10 bases separating them. The CDR3 extends over 12 amino acids. Germline V gene data show CDR1 as KGHDR and CDR2 as SFDVKD. The CDR3 nucleotides are TGTGCCACCAGTGGAGCGGTGGGCGAGCAGTACTTC. Its translation is CATSGAVGEQYF.

The V gene is TRBV12-3 or TRBV12-4, the J gene TRBJ2-5; D is ambiguous. V lost 7 bases to trimming and J lost 2 bases, with 5 bases between them. CDR3 length equals 11 residues. CDR3: CASTRQETQYF. In DNA form, the CDR3 reads TGTGCCAGCACACGACAAGAGACCCAGTACTTC.

The rearrangement uses TRBV7-7 and TRBJ2-1, with 7 nucleotides matching TRBD2. Germline CDR1 SSHAT, CDR2 FNYEAQ (reference sequence). The CDR3 spans 13 residues. J lost 8 bases, V lost 5 bases, and 6 bases had no gene match. CDR3 protein: CASSVGGRHEQFF. The CDR3 DNA follows: TGTGCCAGCAGCGTGGGCGGGAGACATGAGCAGTTCTTC.

The chain has TRBV7-9 and TRBJ2-7; 9 bases agree with TRBD2. The J call may be incorrect, as the DNA end agrees better with TRBJ2-4. This CDR3 comprises 17 residues. Germline assignment: CDR1 SEHNR and CDR2 FQNEAQ (reference sequence). For the CDR3, the DNA is TGTGCCAGCAGCCCAGACTTCAGCGGGAGGTCCAAAAACATTCAGTACTTC. This encodes CASSPDFSGRSKNIQYF.

This clonotype appeared a few times. The chain employs TRBV10-3 and TRBJ2-7; D ambiguous. CDR3 length: 14 residues. The germline CDR1 and CDR2 sequences are ENHRY and SYGVKD. Trimming stripped 1 base from V and 1 base from J, with 8 bases between. The CDR3 loop reads CAISEFGSSYEQYF. Here the CDR3 DNA reads TGTGCCATCAGTGAGTTTGGTTCGTCCTACGAGCAGTACTTC.